The rows below give T cell receptor beta chains drawn from one sample of a study of OX40 agonist ivuxolimab in advanced cancers. Sequenced by immunoSEQ multiplex PCR; TCRdb stores in-frame clones only, minus some. The table records approximately 58,000 clones, around 88% of them present only once. The material sequenced was CD4+ or CD8+ T cells sorted from blood, taken in a trial of the OX40 agonist ivuxolimab. The receptors originated from an adult with an advanced solid tumor such as melanoma, head and neck, liver or kidney cancer. Each CDR3 is given with its conserved first and last residue. D genes are given only for firm matches. Not every row has a clone size; where given, it reads once, few, many or a size class.

j_call d_call clone_size v_call cdr3_nt cdr3_aa
TRBJ2-5 - once TRBV7-6 TGTGCCAGCAGCTTACTGGGGCCGGGGACCCAGTACTTC CASSLLGPGTQYF
TRBJ2-6 - - TRBV7-2 TGTGCCAGCAGCTTCGCCTCCGGGGCCAACGTCCTGACTTTC CASSFASGANVLTF
TRBJ1-2 - - TRBV13 TGTGCCAGCAGCCCCCGTTCATGGACCGGAGGGTACACCTTC CASSPRSWTGGYTF
TRBJ2-2 TRBD1 - TRBV4-3 TGCGCCAGCAGCCAGCCACAGGGGTTAAGGACCGGGGAGTTGTTTTTT CASSQPQGLRTGELFF
TRBJ2-7 - - TRBV10-3 TGTGCCATCATCAGGCAGGGATCAGTCGAGCAGTACTTC CAIIRQGSVEQYF
TRBJ2-7 TRBD1 - TRBV18 TGTGCCAGCTCCCCGGATAGGACAGGGGCCTACGAGCAGTACTTC CASSPDRTGAYEQYF
TRBJ1-4 TRBD1 - TRBV13 TGTGCCAGCAGCTCCGGACAGGGGGCTGAAAAACTGTTTTTT CASSSGQGAEKLFF
TRBJ2-1 - - TRBV7-3 TGTGCCAGCAGCCCTCGAGGGGGTAATACTGATGAGCAGTTCTTC CASSPRGGNTDEQFF
TRBJ1-5 - once TRBV10-3 TGTGCCATCAGTGGGGAAGCGTTACAGCCCCAGCATTTT CAISGEALQPQHF
TRBJ2-2 TRBD1 few TRBV7-6 TGTGCCAGCAGCTTAGGGACAGGGTACACCGGGGAGCTGTTTTTT CASSLGTGYTGELFF
TRBJ2-1 - once TRBV27 TGTGCCAGCAGTTTAAGTGGGAATCTCGGCAATGAGCAGTTCTTC CASSLSGNLGNEQFF
TRBJ2-1 TRBD2 - TRBV5-4 TGTGCCAGCAGCCCCGGGATAGCGGGGGTAAAAGTTAGCTCCTACAATGAGCAGTTCTTC CASSPGIAGVKVSSYNEQFF
TRBJ2-3 - - TRBV6-5 TGTGCCAGCAGTTACTCTGGCCATACGCAGTATTTT CASSYSGHTQYF
TRBJ2-2 - once TRBV7-8 TGTGCCAGCAGCTTCGCCGGGCTCGTAGGGAACACCGGGGAGCTGTTTTTT CASSFAGLVGNTGELFF
TRBJ1-5 TRBD1 - TRBV19 TGTGCCAGTAGTAGAGGACAGGGAGGGCAGCCCCAGCATTTT CASSRGQGGQPQHF
TRBJ2-7 - - TRBV27 TGTGCCAGCAGTTTATATCCAGGGAGCACCTACGAGCAGTACTTC CASSLYPGSTYEQYF
TRBJ2-7 - once TRBV28 TGTGCCAGCAGTTTAGCAGGGCTTAACTACGAGCAGTACTTC CASSLAGLNYEQYF
TRBJ2-5 TRBD1 few TRBV7-2 TGTGCCAGCAGCTTAGACACAGGGGTATCCCGAGAGACCCAGTACTTC CASSLDTGVSRETQYF
TRBJ1-5 - - TRBV19 TGTGCCAGTAGTGGGTCGGGGGGCAATCAGCCCCAGCATTTT CASSGSGGNQPQHF
TRBJ1-6 - - TRBV5-8 TGTGCCAGCAGCTTACAGGGATCCAATAATTCACCCCTCCACTTT CASSLQGSNNSPLHF
TRBJ2-2 - - TRBV5-1 TGCGCCAGCAGCTTGGCCGCCGGGGCCGGGGAGCTGTTTTTT CASSLAAGAGELFF
TRBJ2-1 TRBD1 - TRBV28 TGTGCCAGCAGTACCCCGACAGGGGTCTACAATGAGCAGTTCTTC CASSTPTGVYNEQFF
TRBJ2-7 - - TRBV5-8 TGTGCCAGCAGCTTCTGGCGGGGGCAGTACTTC CASSFWRGQYF
TRBJ1-6 - - TRBV6-5 TGTGCCAGCAGGGGGCTCGGTAATTCACCCCTCCACTTT CASRGLGNSPLHF
TRBJ1-5 - once TRBV5-1 TGCGCCAGCAGCTTGGGAGTGAATCAGCCCCAGCATTTT CASSLGVNQPQHF
TRBJ2-1 - - TRBV10-3 TGTGCCATCAGTGAGTCGGTTGGCGACAATGAGCAGTTCTTC CAISESVGDNEQFF
TRBJ1-6 - - TRBV18 TGTGCCAGCTCACCCCCCCCTGCAAATTCACCCCTCCACTTT CASSPPPANSPLHF
TRBJ1-3 - - TRBV4-1 TGCGCCAGCAGCCAAGACAGGGGAAACACCATATATTTT CASSQDRGNTIYF
TRBJ1-4 TRBD1 - TRBV18 TGTGCCAGCTCAGTAGACAGGGCAACTAATGAAAAACTGTTTTTT CASSVDRATNEKLFF
TRBJ2-7 - - TRBV7-2 TGTGCCAGCAGCTTAGCGCAGGGTCCCTACGAGCAGTACTTC CASSLAQGPYEQYF
TRBJ2-1 - - TRBV9 TGTGCCAGCAGCGCGGGACCTGGGGAGCAGTTCTTC CASSAGPGEQFF